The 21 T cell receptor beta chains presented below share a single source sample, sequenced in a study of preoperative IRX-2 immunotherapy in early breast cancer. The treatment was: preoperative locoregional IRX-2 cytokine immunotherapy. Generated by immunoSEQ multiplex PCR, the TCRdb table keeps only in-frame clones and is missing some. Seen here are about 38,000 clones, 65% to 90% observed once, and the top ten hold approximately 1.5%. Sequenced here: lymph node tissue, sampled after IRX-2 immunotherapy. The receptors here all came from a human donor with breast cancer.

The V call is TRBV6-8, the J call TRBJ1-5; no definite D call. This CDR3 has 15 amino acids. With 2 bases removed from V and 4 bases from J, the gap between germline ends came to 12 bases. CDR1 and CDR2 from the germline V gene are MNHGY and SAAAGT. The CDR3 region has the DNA TGTGCCAGCAGTTACGGAGGTGGACGGAATCAGCCCCAGCATTTT. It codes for CASSYGGGRNQPQHF.

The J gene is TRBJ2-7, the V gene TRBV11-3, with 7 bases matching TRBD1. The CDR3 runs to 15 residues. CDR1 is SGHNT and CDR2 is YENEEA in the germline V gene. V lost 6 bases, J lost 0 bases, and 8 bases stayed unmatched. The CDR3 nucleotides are TGTGCCAGCAGTCACGGACAGGAGACCTCCTACGAGCAGTACTTC. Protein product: CASSHGQETSYEQYF.

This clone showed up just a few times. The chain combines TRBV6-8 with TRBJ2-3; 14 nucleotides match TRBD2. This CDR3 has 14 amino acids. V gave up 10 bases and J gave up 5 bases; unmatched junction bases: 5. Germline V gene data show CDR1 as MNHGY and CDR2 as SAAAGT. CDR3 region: CAIRLAGGEDTQYF. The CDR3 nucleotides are TGTGCCATCAGACTAGCGGGGGGGGAAGATACGCAGTATTTT.

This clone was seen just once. The CDR3 region has the DNA TGTGCCAGCACCCCCCCTGCTGCCAACCCCCGCACAGATACGCAGTATTTT. Protein: CASTPPAANPRTDTQYF. The chain joins TRBV6-8 to TRBJ2-3; D is ambiguous. Germline-derived CDR1 and CDR2 are MNHGY and SAAAGT. The CDR3 has 17 amino acids. Trimming took 7 bases from V and 1 from J, leaving 21 bases between them.

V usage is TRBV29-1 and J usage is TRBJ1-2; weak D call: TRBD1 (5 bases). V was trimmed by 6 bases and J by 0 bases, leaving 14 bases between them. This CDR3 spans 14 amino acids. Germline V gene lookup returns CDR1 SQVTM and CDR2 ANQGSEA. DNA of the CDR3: TGCAGCGTCAGCGAGCTGACAGCTAACTATGGCTACACCTTC. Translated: CSVSELTANYGYTF. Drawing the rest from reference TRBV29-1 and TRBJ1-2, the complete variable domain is SAVISQKPSRDICQRGTSLTIQCQVDSQVTMMFWYRQQPGQSLTLIATANQGSEATYESGFVIDKFPISRPNLTFSTLTVSNMSPEDSSIYLCSVSELTANYGYTFGSGTRLTVV.

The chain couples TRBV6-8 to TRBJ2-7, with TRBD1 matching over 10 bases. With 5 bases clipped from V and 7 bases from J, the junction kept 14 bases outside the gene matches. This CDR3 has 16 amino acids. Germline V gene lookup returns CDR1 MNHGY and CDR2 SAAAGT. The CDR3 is CASSVSGQGMVSEQYF. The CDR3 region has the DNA TGTGCCAGCAGTGTTTCGGGACAGGGGATGGTTTCTGAGCAGTACTTC.

CDR3 residues: CATNTGNYGYTF. The CDR3, as DNA: TGTGCCACCAATACAGGGAACTATGGCTACACCTTC. The chain employs TRBV28 and TRBJ1-2; D is possibly TRBD1 (6 bases). V was cut by 10 bases and J by 2 bases, with 11 bases left in between. Germline CDR1 and CDR2: MDHEN and SYDVKM. CDR3 length: 12 residues.

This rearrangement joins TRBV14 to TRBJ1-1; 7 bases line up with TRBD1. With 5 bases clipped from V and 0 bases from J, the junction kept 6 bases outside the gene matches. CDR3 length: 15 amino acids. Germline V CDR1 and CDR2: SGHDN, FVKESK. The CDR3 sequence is CASSRTTGMNTEAFF. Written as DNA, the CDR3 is TGTGCCAGCAGCAGGACGACAGGGATGAACACTGAAGCTTTCTTT.

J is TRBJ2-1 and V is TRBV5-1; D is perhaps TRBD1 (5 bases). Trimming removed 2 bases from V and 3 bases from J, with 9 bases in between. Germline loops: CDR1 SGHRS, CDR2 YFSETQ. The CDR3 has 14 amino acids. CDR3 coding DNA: TGCGCCAGCAGCTTACGACAGAACTACAATGAGCAGTTCTTC. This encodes CASSLRQNYNEQFF.

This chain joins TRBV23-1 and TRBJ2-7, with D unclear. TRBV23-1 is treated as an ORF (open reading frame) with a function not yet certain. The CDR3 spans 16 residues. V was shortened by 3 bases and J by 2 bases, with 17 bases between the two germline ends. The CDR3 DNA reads TGCGCCAGCAGTCAGAAAAACCCGAGAACCCCCTACGAGCAGTACTTC. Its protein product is CASSQKNPRTPYEQYF.

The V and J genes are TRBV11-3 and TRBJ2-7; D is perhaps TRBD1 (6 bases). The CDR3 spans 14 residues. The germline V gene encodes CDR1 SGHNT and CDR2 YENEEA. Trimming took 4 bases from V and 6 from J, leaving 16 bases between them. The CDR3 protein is CASSSPGVAREQYF. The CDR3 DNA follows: TGTGCCAGCAGCTCACCAGGGGTGGCGCGCGAGCAGTACTTC.

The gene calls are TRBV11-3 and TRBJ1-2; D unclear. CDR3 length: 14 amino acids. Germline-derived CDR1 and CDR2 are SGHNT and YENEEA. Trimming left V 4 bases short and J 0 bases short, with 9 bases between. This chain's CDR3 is CASSSDGANYGYTF. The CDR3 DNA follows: TGTGCCAGCAGCTCCGACGGTGCTAACTATGGCTACACCTTC.

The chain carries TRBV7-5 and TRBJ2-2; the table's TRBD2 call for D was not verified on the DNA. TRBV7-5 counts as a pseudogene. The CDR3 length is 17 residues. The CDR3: CASSLTPSAANTGELFF. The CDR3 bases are TGTGCCAGCAGCTTAACCCCAAGCGCCGCGAACACCGGGGAGCTGTTTTTT.

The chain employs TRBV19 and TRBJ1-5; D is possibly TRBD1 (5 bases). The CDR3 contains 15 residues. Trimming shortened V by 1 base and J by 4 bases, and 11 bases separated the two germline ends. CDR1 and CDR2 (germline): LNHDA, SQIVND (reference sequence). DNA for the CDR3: TGTGCCAGTAGTATAGTGTGGCAGGGAAATCAGCCCCAGCATTTT. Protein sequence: CASSIVWQGNQPQHF.

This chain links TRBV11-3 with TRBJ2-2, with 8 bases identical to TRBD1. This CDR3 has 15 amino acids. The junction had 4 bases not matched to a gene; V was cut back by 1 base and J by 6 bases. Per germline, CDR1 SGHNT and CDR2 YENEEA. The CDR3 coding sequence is TGTGCCAGCAGCTTAGGGCAGGGGGCTCCCGGGGAGCTGTTTTTT. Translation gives CASSLGQGAPGELFF.

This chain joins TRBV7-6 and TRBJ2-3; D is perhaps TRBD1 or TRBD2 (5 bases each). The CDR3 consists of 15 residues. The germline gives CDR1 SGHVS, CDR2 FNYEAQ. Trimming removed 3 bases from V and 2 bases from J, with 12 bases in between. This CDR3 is CASSLLRDVTDTQYF. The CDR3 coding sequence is TGTGCCAGCAGCTTGCTACGGGACGTCACAGATACGCAGTATTTT.

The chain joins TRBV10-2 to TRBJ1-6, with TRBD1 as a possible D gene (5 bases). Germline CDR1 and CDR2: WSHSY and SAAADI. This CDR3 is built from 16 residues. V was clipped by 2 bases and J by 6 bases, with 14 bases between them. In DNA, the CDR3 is TGCGCCAGCAGTGAGGCGAAAGGCAGGGCTAATTCACCCCTCCACTTT. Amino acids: CASSEAKGRANSPLHF.

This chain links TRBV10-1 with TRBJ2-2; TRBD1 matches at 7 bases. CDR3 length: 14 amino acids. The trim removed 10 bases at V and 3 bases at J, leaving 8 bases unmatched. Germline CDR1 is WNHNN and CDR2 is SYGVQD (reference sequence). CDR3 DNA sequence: TGCGCCACCCGAGGTCAGGGGGACACCGGGGAGCTGTTTTTT. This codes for CATRGQGDTGELFF.

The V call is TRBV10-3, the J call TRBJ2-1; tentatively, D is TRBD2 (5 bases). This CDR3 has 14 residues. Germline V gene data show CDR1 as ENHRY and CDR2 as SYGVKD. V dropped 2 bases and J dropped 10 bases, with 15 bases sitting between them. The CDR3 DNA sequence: TGTGCCATCAGTGAGAAATCGACTACCTTAGAGCAGTTCTTC. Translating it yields CAISEKSTTLEQFF.

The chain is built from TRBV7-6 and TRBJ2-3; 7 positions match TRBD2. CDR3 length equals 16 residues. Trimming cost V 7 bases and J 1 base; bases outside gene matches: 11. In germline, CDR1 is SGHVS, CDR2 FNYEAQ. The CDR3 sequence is CASTLFGGVGTDTQYF. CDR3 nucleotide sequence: TGTGCCAGCACCCTTTTTGGGGGGGTGGGCACAGATACGCAGTATTTT.

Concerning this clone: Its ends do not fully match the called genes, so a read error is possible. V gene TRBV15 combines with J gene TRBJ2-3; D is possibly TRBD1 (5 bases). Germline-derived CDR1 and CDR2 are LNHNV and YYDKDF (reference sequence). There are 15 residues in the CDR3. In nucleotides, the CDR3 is TGTGTCACCAGCAGAGTAGGGGCCGCAACTGATACGCAGTATTTT. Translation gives CVTSRVGAATDTQYF.